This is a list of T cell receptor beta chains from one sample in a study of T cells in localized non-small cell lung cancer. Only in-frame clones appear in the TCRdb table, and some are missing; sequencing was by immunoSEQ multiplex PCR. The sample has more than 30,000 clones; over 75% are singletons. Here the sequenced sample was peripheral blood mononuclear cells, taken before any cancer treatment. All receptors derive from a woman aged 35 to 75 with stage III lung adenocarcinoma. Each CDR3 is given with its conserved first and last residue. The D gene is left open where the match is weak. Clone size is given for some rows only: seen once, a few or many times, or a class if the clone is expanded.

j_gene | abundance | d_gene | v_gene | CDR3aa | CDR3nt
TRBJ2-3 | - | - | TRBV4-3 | CASSDGQGGHTQYF | TGCGCCAGCAGCGACGGACAGGGAGGGCATACGCAGTATTTT
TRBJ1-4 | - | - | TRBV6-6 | CASSYAGVDEKLFF | TGTGCCAGCAGTTACGCGGGGGTGGATGAAAAACTGTTTTTT
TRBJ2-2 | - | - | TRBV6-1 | CASRGLHNTGELFF | TGTGCCAGCCGAGGGCTTCACAACACCGGGGAGCTGTTTTTT
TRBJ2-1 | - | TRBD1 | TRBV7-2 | CASSPRTGSVNEQFF | TGTGCCAGCAGCCCACGGACAGGGTCAGTCAATGAGCAGTTCTTC
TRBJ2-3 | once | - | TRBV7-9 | CASSLLVGRELGTDTQYF | TGTGCCAGCAGCTTACTGGTGGGCAGGGAATTGGGCACAGATACGCAGTATTTT
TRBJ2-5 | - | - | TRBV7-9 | CASSFSLPPEYF | TGTGCCAGCAGCTTTTCCCTACCACCGGAGTACTTC
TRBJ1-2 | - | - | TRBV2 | CASSEGTSIYGYTF | TGTGCCAGCAGTGAAGGGACCTCGATTTATGGCTACACCTTC
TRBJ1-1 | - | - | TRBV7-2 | CASSLYSGQNTEAFF | TGTGCCAGCAGCTTATACAGTGGACAGAACACTGAAGCTTTCTTT
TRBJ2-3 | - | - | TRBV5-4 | CASSPGGSKEDTQYF | TGTGCCAGCAGCCCAGGGGGGAGTAAGGAAGATACGCAGTATTTT
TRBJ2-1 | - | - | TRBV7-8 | CASSPRSASYNEQFF | TGTGCCAGCAGCCCCCGCTCAGCCTCCTACAATGAGCAGTTCTTC
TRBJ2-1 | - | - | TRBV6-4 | CASSVNNLGEQFF | TGTGCCAGCAGTGTCAACAACCTCGGTGAGCAGTTCTTC
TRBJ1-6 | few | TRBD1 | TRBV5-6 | CASSDRTGAPDSPLHF | TGTGCCAGCAGTGATAGGACAGGGGCGCCTGATTCACCCCTCCACTTT
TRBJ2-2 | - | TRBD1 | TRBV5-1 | CASSQRRGQDFTGELFF | TGCGCCAGCAGTCAAAGGAGGGGACAGGACTTCACCGGGGAGCTGTTTTTT
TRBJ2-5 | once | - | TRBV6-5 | CASSSNNLRWQETQYF | TGTGCCAGCAGTTCGAACAATCTTAGGTGGCAAGAGACCCAGTACTTC
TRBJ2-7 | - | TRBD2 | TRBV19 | CASSTRGGLDSYEQYF | TGTGCCAGTAGTACCCGCGGAGGACTAGACAGCTACGAGCAGTACTTC
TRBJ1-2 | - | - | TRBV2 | CASSEALPDGYTF | TGTGCCAGCAGTGAGGCGCTGCCCGATGGCTACACCTTC
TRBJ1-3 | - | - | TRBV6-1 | CASSQAWASFNF | TGTGCCAGCAGCCAAGCCTGGGCTTCTTTCAATTTT
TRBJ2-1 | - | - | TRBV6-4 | CASSDDDHNEQFF | TGTGCCAGCAGTGACGATGACCACAATGAGCAGTTCTTC
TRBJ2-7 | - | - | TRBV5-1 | CASSLDWGTDEQYF | TGCGCCAGCAGCTTGGATTGGGGAACGGACGAGCAGTACTTC
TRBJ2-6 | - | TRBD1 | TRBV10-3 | CAIRQGAPGGANVLTF | TGTGCCATCAGGCAGGGGGCGCCCGGTGGGGCCAACGTCCTGACTTTC
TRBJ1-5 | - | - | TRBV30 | CAWTRGSNQPQHF | TGTGCCTGGACCAGGGGAAGCAATCAGCCCCAGCATTTT
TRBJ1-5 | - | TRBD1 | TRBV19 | CASSGLGQGVANQPQHF | TGTGCCAGTAGTGGTCTGGGACAGGGGGTTGCCAATCAGCCCCAGCATTTT
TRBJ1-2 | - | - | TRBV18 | CASSPRAEDGYTF | TGTGCCAGCTCACCAAGGGCAGAAGATGGCTACACCTTC
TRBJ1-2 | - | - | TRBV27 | CASSFGGLLGVTF | TGTGCCAGCAGTTTCGGCGGACTACTTGGGGTCACCTTC
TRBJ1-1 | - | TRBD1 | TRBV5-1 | CASSPGGTGNTEAFF | TGCGCCAGCAGCCCCGGGGGGACAGGGAACACTGAAGCTTTCTTT
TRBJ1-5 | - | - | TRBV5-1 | CASSLSGGNQPQHF | TGCGCCAGCAGCTTGTCGGGGGGGAATCAGCCCCAGCATTTT
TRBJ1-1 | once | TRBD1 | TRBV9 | CASSADRGVRNTEAFF | TGTGCCAGCAGCGCCGACAGGGGGGTGCGGAACACTGAAGCTTTCTTT
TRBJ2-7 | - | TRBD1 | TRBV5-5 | CASMGQGRDEQYF | TGTGCCAGCATGGGACAGGGGAGAGACGAGCAGTACTTC
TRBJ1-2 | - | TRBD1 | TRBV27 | CASRTLKQQGNVYGYTF | TGTGCCAGCAGAACCTTAAAACAACAGGGGAACGTCTATGGCTACACCTTC
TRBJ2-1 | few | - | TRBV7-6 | CASSTGLEQFF | TGTGCCAGCAGCACCGGCTTAGAGCAGTTCTTC
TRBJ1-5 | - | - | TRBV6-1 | CASSEGGASRPQHF | TGTGCCAGCAGTGAGGGGGGGGCGAGTCGGCCCCAGCATTTT
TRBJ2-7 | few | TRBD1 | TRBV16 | CASSQDRGDRQYF | TGTGCCAGCAGCCAGGACAGGGGAGATCGGCAGTACTTC
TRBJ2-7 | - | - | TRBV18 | CASSPSSSGEEQYF | TGTGCCAGCTCACCTAGCTCCTCAGGGGAAGAGCAGTACTTC
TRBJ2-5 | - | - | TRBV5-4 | CASSYPGNQETQYF | TGTGCCAGCAGCTATCCAGGAAATCAAGAGACCCAGTACTTC
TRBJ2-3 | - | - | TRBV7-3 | CASSLKGESDTQYF | TGTGCCAGCAGCTTAAAAGGGGAGTCAGATACGCAGTATTTT
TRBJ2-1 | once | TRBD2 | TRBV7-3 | CASSPSGVAGAEQFF | TGTGCCAGCAGCCCTAGCGGGGTGGCGGGTGCTGAGCAGTTCTTC
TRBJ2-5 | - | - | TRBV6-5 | CATRSPIEETQYF | TGTGCCACCAGAAGCCCCATCGAAGAGACCCAGTACTTC
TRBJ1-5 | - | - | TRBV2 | CASGVGDFGRVGNQPQHF | TGTGCCAGCGGGGTAGGGGATTTCGGAAGGGTGGGCAATCAGCCCCAGCATTTT
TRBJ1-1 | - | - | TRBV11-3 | CASSKGRLNTEAFF | TGTGCCAGCAGTAAGGGGAGATTGAACACTGAAGCTTTCTTT
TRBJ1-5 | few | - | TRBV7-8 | CASSLKFQPQHF | TGTGCCAGCAGCTTAAAATTTCAGCCCCAGCATTTT
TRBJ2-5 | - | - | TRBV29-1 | CSVANRVRRYETQYF | TGCAGCGTGGCCAACAGGGTTCGTCGGTATGAGACCCAGTACTTC
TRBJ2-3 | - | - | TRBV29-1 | CSVGVGRGTKGTDTQYF | TGCAGCGTTGGGGTAGGAAGGGGCACTAAAGGCACAGATACGCAGTATTTT
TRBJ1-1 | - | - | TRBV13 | CASSLAGISTEAFF | TGTGCCAGCAGCCTTGCAGGGATATCCACTGAAGCTTTCTTT
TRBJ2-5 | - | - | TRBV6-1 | CASSEAPKGWETQYF | TGTGCCAGCAGTGAAGCGCCGAAAGGGTGGGAGACCCAGTACTTC
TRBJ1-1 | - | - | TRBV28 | CASSLPIGNTEAFF | TGTGCCAGCAGTTTACCCATCGGTAACACTGAAGCTTTCTTT
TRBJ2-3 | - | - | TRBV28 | CASTSGTWRGTDTQYF | TGTGCCAGCACGAGCGGGACCTGGAGGGGGACAGATACGCAGTATTTT
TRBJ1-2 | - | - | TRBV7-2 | CASSPTGKNYGYTF | TGTGCCAGCAGCCCTACCGGGAAAAACTATGGCTACACCTTC
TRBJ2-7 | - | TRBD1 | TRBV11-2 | CASSSGGRSRSYEQYF | TGTGCCAGCAGCTCAGGGGGTAGGTCCCGCTCCTACGAGCAGTACTTC
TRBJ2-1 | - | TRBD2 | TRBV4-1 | CASSHPTSGTSYNEQFF | TGCGCCAGCAGCCACCCGACTAGCGGGACGTCCTACAATGAGCAGTTCTTC
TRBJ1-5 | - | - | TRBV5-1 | CASSLGDGQPQHF | TGCGCCAGCAGCTTGGGAGACGGCCAGCCCCAGCATTTT
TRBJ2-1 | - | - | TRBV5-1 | CASSPGVGSRNEQFF | TGCGCCAGCAGCCCTGGGGTGGGCAGCAGGAATGAGCAGTTCTTC
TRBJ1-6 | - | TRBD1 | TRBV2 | CASLPGTAPSSYNSPLHF | TGTGCCAGCCTCCCCGGGACAGCCCCGAGCTCCTATAATTCACCCCTCCACTTT
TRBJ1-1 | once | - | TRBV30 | CAWSVSVGWTEAFF | TGTGCCTGGAGTGTATCGGTGGGTTGGACTGAAGCTTTCTTT
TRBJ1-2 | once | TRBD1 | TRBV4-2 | CASSQDLRGPHTF | TGTGCCAGCAGCCAAGATTTAAGGGGGCCACACACCTTC
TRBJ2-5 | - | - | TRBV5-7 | CASSLAKGVEGRRETQYF | TGTGCCAGCAGCTTGGCCAAGGGCGTGGAGGGCCGACGGGAGACCCAGTACTTC
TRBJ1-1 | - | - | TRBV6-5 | CASSWGRSLNTEAFF | TGTGCCAGCAGTTGGGGAAGGAGCCTGAACACTGAAGCTTTCTTT
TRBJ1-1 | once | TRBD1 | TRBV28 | CASSLAGQSNTEAFF | TGTGCCAGCAGTCTCGCGGGACAGTCGAACACTGAAGCTTTCTTT